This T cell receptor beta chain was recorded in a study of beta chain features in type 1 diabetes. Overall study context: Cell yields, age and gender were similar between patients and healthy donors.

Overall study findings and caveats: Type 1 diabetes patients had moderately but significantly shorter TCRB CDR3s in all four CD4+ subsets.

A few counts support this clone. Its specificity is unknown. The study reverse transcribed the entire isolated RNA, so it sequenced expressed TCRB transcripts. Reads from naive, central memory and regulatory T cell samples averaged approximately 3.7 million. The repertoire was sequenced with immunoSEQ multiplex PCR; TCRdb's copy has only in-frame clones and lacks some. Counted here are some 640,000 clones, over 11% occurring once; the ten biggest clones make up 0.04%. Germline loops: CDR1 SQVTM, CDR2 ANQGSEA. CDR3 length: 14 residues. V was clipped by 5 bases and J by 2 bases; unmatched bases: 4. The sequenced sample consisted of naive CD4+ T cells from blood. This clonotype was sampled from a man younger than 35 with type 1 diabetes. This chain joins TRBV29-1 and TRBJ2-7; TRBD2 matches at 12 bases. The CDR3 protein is CSVTTSGGTYEQYF. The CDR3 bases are TGCAGCGTTACGACTAGCGGGGGAACCTACGAGCAGTACTTC.